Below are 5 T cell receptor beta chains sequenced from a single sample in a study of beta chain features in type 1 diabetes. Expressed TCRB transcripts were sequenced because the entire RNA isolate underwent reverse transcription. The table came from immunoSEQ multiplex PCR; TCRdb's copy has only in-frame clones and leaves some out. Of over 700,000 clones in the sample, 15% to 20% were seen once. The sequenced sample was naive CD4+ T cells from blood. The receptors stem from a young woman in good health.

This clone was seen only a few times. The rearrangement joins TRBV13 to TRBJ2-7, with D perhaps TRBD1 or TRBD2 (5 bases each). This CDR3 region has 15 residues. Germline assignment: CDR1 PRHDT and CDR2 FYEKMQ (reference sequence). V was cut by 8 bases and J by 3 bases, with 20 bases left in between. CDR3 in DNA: TGTGCCAGCCCCTCCCGGGGCCGGGCCGACTACGAGCAGTACTTC. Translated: CASPSRGRADYEQYF.

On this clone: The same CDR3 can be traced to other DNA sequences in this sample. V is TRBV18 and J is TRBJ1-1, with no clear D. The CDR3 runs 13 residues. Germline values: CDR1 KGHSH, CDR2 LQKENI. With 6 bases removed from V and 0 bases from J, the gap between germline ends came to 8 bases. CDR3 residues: CASSRTVNTEAFF. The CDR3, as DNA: TGTGCCAGCTCTCGGACTGTGAACACTGAAGCTTTCTTT.

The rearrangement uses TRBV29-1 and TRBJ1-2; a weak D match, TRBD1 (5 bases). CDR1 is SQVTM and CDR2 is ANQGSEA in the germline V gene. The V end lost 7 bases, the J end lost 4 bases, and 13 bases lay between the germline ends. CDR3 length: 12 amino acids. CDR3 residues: CSATVGGYGYTF. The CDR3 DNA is TGCAGCGCCACTGTGGGGGGCTATGGCTACACCTTC.

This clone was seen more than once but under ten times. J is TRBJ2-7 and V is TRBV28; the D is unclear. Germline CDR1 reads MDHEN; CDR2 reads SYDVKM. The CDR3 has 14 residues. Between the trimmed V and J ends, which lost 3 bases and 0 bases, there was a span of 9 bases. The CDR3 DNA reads TGTGCCAGCAGTTTGTCGGGTAACTCCTACGAGCAGTACTTC. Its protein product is CASSLSGNSYEQYF.

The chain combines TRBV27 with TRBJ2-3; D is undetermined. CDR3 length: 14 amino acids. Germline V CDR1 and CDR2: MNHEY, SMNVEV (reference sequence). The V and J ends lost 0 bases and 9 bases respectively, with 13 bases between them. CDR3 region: CASSLSRLSETQYF. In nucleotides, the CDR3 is TGTGCCAGCAGTTTATCCCGTTTATCGGAGACGCAGTATTTT.